The rows below give T cell receptor beta chains drawn from one sample of a study of blood T cells in healthy people across ages. TCRdb analysed the 5' RACE reads with MiXCR anew, one entry per CDR3 protein. The sample records approximately 820,000 distinct CDR3 sequences, about 42% being singletons. The sample consisted of blood. The receptors derive from a man in his sixties in good health. Each CDR3 is given with its conserved first and last residue.

j_gene: TRBJ1-6
v_gene: TRBV7-2
CDR3aa: CASSLAEEYNSPLHF

j_gene: TRBJ1-4
v_gene: TRBV18
CDR3aa: CASSPPMSASEKLFF

j_gene: TRBJ2-1
v_gene: TRBV6-1
CDR3aa: CASSERQGRDEQFF

j_gene: TRBJ2-7
v_gene: TRBV7-3
CDR3aa: CASSSSGGMYEQYF

j_gene: TRBJ2-5
v_gene: TRBV7-2
CDR3aa: CASSLEAGQREQYF

j_gene: TRBJ2-3
v_gene: TRBV5-1
CDR3aa: CAGSPDRVTDTQYF

j_gene: TRBJ2-3
v_gene: TRBV9
CDR3aa: CASSVAGRTDTQYF

j_gene: TRBJ1-2
v_gene: TRBV12-3/TRBV12-4
CDR3aa: CASSLPPEDYGYTF

j_gene: TRBJ2-1
v_gene: TRBV28
CDR3aa: CASSDRTDPYNEQFF

j_gene: TRBJ2-7
v_gene: TRBV7-3
CDR3aa: CASSLTSDNLYEQYF

j_gene: TRBJ2-3
v_gene: TRBV4-3
CDR3aa: CASSQEGRGDTQYF

j_gene: TRBJ1-1
v_gene: TRBV6-2/TRBV6-3
CDR3aa: CASTGPGKTEAFF

j_gene: TRBJ2-5
v_gene: TRBV29-1
CDR3aa: CSAPVLETQYF

j_gene: TRBJ2-7
v_gene: TRBV6-1
CDR3aa: CASRLGIGSSYEQYF

j_gene: TRBJ2-3
v_gene: TRBV7-2
CDR3aa: CASRSGESTDTQYF

j_gene: TRBJ1-2
v_gene: TRBV7-2
CDR3aa: CASSLSGQLGDGYTF

j_gene: TRBJ2-1
v_gene: TRBV10-3
CDR3aa: CAISQGTRSYNEQFF

j_gene: TRBJ1-1
v_gene: TRBV6-1
CDR3aa: CASSESKQGVTEAFF

j_gene: TRBJ2-7
v_gene: TRBV9
CDR3aa: CASSPAGYFYEQYF

j_gene: TRBJ2-1
v_gene: TRBV29-1
CDR3aa: CSVASLVTYPNEQFF

j_gene: .
v_gene: TRBV24-1
CDR3aa: CATSDSDSSSGGKYNEQYF

j_gene: TRBJ2-1
v_gene: TRBV5-6
CDR3aa: CASSLAAAEGEQFF

j_gene: TRBJ1-1
v_gene: TRBV10-2
CDR3aa: CASRRPGNTEAFF

j_gene: TRBJ2-7
v_gene: TRBV12-3/TRBV12-4
CDR3aa: CASSTPRAEQYF